Sequencing of this T cell receptor beta chain was carried out in a study of T cell responses to AZD1222 COVID-19 vaccine. The protocol was immunoSEQ multiplex PCR, while the TCRdb copy is restricted to in-frame clones and leaves out a portion. Of 100,000 to 150,000 clones in the sample, roughly 90% were seen once. Between the trimmed V and J ends, which lost 3 bases and 7 bases, there was a span of 10 bases. Germline CDR1 reads LNHDA; CDR2 reads SQIVND (reference sequence). The CDR3 covers 12 residues. The chain carries TRBV19 and TRBJ2-7; no firm D call. The sequencing here drew on peripheral blood, taken on day 0 of AZD1222 vaccination. This TCR came from an adult in good health. The CDR3 DNA reads as TGTGCCAGTAGTATGCCTGTGGGGGAGCAGTACTTC. Translation: CASSMPVGEQYF.